The clone carrying this T cell receptor beta chain was counted a single time. Its target is not known. The PCR ran on 60 Vbeta and 13 Jbeta primers. Authors' data handling: Counted up in a later analysis, unique TCR beta chains came to 65 million to 100 million, with around 12 million shared. The protocol was immunoSEQ multiplex PCR, while the TCRdb copy is restricted to in-frame clones and leaves out a portion. V and J calls and clone size are given by that table; D and trimming were obtained from the DNA. The table includes about 150,000 clones, roughly 80% detected once. These data are taken from a study of cytomegalovirus exposure and HLA in healthy donors. Study conclusions and caveats: Specific recognition of CMV antigens was confirmed in vitro for three chains (all CMV-associated).

CDR1 LGHNA and CDR2 YSLEER come from the germline V gene. There are 16 residues in the CDR3. V lost 3 bases to trimming and J lost 4 bases; unmatched junction nucleotides: 6. The source is a male donor in good health and CMV-seronegative. Sequenced: PBMCs. The chain recombines TRBV4-3 with TRBJ2-5; TRBD2 matches at 12 bases. The CDR3 region is CASSHDRLAGVETQYF. CDR3 DNA sequence: TGCGCCAGCAGCCACGACCGACTAGCGGGAGTAGAGACCCAGTACTTC.